This T cell receptor beta chain comes out of a study of blood T cell repertoires in COVID-19. V was pared by 3 bases and J by 7 bases, with 19 bases between. The CDR3 contains 16 residues. The V gene's germline CDR1 is SGDLS and CDR2 YYNGEE. Sequenced by immunoSEQ multiplex PCR; TCRdb stores in-frame clones only, minus some. Seen here are around 260,000 clones, 90% observed once, and the top ten hold around 1.1%. Input material: PBMCs or T cells enriched from blood (not recorded which). V usage is TRBV9 and J usage is TRBJ1-4; no reliable D call. This receptor was identified in a woman aged 25 to 39 who had recovered from COVID-19. As DNA, the CDR3 is TGTGCCAGCAGCGCTTCCCCCCCTTCGGGGATTGAAAAACTGTTTTTT. It encodes CASSASPPSGIEKLFF.